This TCR beta chain was documented in a study of blood T cell repertoires in COVID-19. About the research overall: Samples came from the United States, Italy and Spain, spanning acute and convalescent COVID-19.

V lost 6 bases, J lost 3 bases, and 11 bases stayed unmatched. Per germline, CDR1 LGHDT and CDR2 YNNKEL (reference sequence). The CDR3 extends over 17 amino acids. Original handling: Reference gene primer amplification gave estimated nucleated cell counts. Profiling relied on immunoSEQ multiplex PCR, and the TCRdb table lists in-frame clones only, not all of them. V, J and clone size reflect that table, while D and trimming were determined from the DNA. The table has about 240,000 clones, about four fifths seen once; the top ten hold more than 8%. A single count supports this clone. The chain uses TRBV3-1 (or the pseudogene TRBV3-2) and TRBJ2-7, with 13 positions matching TRBD2. The sequenced material came from peripheral blood. This sequence originates from a woman aged 80 or over with acute or convalescent COVID-19. In DNA form, the CDR3 reads TGTGCCAGCAGTCATACTAGCGGGGGGGCCGAATACTACGAGCAGTACTTC. As protein: CASSHTSGGAEYYEQYF.